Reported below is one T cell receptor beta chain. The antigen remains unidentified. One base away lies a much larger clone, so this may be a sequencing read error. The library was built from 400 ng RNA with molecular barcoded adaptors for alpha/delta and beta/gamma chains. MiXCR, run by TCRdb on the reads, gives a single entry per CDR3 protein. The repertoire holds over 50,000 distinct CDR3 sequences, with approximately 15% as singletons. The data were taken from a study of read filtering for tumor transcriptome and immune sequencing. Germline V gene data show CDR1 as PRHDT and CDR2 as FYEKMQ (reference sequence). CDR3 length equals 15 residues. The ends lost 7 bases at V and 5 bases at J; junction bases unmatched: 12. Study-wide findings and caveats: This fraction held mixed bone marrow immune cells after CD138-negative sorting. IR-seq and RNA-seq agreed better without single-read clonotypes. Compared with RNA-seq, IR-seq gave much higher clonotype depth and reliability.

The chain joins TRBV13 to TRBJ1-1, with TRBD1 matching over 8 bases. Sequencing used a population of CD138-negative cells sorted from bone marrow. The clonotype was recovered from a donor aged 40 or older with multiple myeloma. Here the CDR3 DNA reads TGTGCCAGCAACCACGACAGGGGAAGTTATACTGAAGCTTTCTTT. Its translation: CASNHDRGSYTEAFF.